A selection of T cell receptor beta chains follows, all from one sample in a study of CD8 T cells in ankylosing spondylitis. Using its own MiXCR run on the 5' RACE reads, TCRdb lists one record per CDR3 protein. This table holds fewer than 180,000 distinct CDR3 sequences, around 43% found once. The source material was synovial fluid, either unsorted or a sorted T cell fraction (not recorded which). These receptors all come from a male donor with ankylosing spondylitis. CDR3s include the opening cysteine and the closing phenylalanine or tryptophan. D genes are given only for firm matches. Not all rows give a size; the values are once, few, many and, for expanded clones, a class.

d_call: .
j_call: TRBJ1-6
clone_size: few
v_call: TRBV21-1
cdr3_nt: TGTGCCACCCAACGTCGCGGCCAGAATCATTCACCCCTCCACTTT
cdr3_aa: CATQRRGQNHSPLHF

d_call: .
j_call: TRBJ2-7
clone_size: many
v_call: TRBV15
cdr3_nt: TGTGCCACCAGCAGAGATGGGGGGTGGCCCCCCGAGCAGTACTTC
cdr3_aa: CATSRDGGWPPEQYF

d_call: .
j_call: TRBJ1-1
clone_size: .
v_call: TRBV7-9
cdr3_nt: TGTGCCAGCAGCGACGAATTGACGGCAGCTCCGAACACTGAAGCTTTCTTT
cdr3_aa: CASSDELTAAPNTEAFF

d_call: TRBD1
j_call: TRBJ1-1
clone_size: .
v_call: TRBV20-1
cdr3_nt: TGCAGTGCTAGAAAGGGGGCGGTCACTGAAGCTTTCTTT
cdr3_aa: CSARKGAVTEAFF

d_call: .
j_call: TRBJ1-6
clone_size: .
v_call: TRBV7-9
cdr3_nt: TGTGCCAGCAGCTTCCCGCCGTTCTATAATTCACCCCTCCACTTT
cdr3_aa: CASSFPPFYNSPLHF

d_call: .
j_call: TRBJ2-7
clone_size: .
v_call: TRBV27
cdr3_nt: TGTGCCAGCAGTTTTGGGTGGGGGACGGCTTACTACGAGCAGTACTTC
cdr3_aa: CASSFGWGTAYYEQYF

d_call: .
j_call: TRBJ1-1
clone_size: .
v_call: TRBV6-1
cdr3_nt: TGTGCCAGCCCTGATGGACAGAACACTGAAGCTTTCTTT
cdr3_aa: CASPDGQNTEAFF

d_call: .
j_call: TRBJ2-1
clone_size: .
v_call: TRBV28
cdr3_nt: TGTGCCAGCAGTCGTCCCCTGGGCGTAACCTACAATGAGCAGTTCTTC
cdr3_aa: CASSRPLGVTYNEQFF

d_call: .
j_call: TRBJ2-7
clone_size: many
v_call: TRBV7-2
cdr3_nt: TGTGCCAGCAGCTTTGGGGGCCCGGACTACGAGCAGTACTTC
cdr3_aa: CASSFGGPDYEQYF

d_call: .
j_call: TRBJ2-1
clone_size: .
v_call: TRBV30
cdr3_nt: TGTGCCTGGAGTCCAGTACATGAGCAGTTCTTC
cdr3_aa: CAWSPVHEQFF

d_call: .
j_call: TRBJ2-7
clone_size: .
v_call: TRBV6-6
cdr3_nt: TGTGCCAGCAGACTCCCAGCCTACGAGCAGTACTTC
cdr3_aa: CASRLPAYEQYF

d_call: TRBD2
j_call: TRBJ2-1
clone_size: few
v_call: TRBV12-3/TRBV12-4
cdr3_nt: TGTGCCAGCAGTTTAGAAGGCGGGAGCTATGAGCAGTTCTTC
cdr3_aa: CASSLEGGSYEQFF

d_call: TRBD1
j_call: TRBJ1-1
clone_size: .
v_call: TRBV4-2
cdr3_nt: TGTGCCAGCAGCCGTGGACAGGTGCGCACTGAAGCTTTCTTT
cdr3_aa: CASSRGQVRTEAFF

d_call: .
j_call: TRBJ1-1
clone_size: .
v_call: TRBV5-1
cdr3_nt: TGCGCCAGCAGCTTGCGAGTACAGGAGACGAACACTGAAGCTTTCTTT
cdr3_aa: CASSLRVQETNTEAFF

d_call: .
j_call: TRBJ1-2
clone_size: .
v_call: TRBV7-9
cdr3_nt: TGTGCCAGCAGCTTAAGTTCTAAAAGTATCTATGGCTACACCTTC
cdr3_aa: CASSLSSKSIYGYTF

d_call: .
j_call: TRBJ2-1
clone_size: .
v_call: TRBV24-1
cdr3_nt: TGTGCCACCACTTCCGGTTACAATGAGCAGTTCTTC
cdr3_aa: CATTSGYNEQFF

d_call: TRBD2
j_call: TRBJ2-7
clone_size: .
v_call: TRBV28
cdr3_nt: TGTGCCAGCAGTGAGACCGGGACTAGTGGCTCCGAGCAGTACTTC
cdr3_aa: CASSETGTSGSEQYF

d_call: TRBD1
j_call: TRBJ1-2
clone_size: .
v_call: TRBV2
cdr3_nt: TGTGCCAGCAGTGAAAAAATGGGACAGGGAACAGCTAACTATGGCTACACCTTC
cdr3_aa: CASSEKMGQGTANYGYTF

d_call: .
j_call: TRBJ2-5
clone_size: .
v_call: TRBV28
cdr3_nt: TGTGCCAGCAGTCCCTTGCGGTCCAAAGAGACCCAGTACTTC
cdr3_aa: CASSPLRSKETQYF

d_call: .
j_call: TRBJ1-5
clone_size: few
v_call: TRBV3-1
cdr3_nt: TGTGCCAGCAGCCAAGCCGCTCGTCAGCCCCAGCATTTT
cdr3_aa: CASSQAARQPQHF

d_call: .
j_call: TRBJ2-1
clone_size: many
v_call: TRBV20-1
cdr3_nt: TGCAGTGCTAGAGATCTCGGCGGGCCCTCCTACAATGAGCAGTTCTTC
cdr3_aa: CSARDLGGPSYNEQFF

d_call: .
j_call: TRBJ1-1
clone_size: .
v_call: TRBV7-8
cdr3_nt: TGTGCCAGCAGCACTCTCTTGGATCAGAAGGGAGCTTTCTTT
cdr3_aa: CASSTLLDQKGAFF